This TCR beta chain is drawn from a study of preoperative IRX-2 immunotherapy in early breast cancer. Method: immunoSEQ multiplex PCR; TCRdb's copy keeps in-frame clones and lacks some. The table records fewer than 30,000 clones, nearly 90% of them present only once. The treatment denotes: preoperative locoregional IRX-2 cytokine immunotherapy. Samples came from a phase Ib trial of preoperative locoregional IRX-2 cytokine immunotherapy. From germline, CDR1 is SGHTA and CDR2 FQGNSA. The V and J ends lost 4 bases and 4 bases respectively, with 11 bases between them. CDR3 length equals 14 residues. Collection took place from a patient treated with IRX-2 immunotherapy. The V and J genes are TRBV7-2 and TRBJ2-1; D is possibly TRBD1 (6 bases). The TCR originated in a human donor with breast cancer. CDR3 sequence (DNA): TGTGCCAGCAGCTCGCCGGGACAATACAATGAGCAGTTCTTC. Protein: CASSSPGQYNEQFF.